This is a list of T cell receptor beta chains from one sample in a study of PD-1 blockade in classical Hodgkin lymphoma. Data came from immunoSEQ multiplex PCR; TCRdb stores just in-frame clones and leaves some out. The sample contains about 22,000 clones, around 80% of which appear only once. Sequenced material: peripheral blood mononuclear cells (PBMCs), taken before the second cycle of nivolumab. The receptor source for this set is a human donor with classical Hodgkin lymphoma. The CDR3 runs from the conserved cysteine through the conserved F or W. Fields, in order: clone size, D gene, J gene, V gene, CDR3 protein, CDR3 DNA. A D gene is named only where the DNA matches it firmly. The listing skips clone size in some rows; elsewhere it reads once, few, many or a size class.

>-|-|TRBJ2-7|TRBV7-6
CASSQEQGPHKQYF
TGTGCCAGCAGCCAAGAACAGGGCCCCCACAAGCAGTACTTC
>once|TRBD1|TRBJ1-2|TRBV6-1
CASSETGGGGYGYTF
TGTGCCAGCAGTGAAACAGGGGGCGGAGGCTATGGCTACACCTTC
>-|-|TRBJ2-4|TRBV21-1
CASSKTGRNIQYF
TGTGCCAGCAGCAAAACGGGACGGAACATTCAGTACTTC
>-|-|TRBJ1-2|TRBV5-6
CASSLGTTGIRYGYTF
TGTGCCAGCAGCTTGGGTACTACAGGGATACGCTATGGCTACACCTTC
>-|-|TRBJ2-5|TRBV2
CASTRGRETQYF
TGTGCCAGCACAAGGGGAAGAGAGACCCAGTACTTC
>-|TRBD1|TRBJ2-2|TRBV5-1
CASSLRTGRNTGELFF
TGCGCCAGCAGCCTAAGGACAGGGAGGAACACCGGGGAGCTGTTTTTT
>-|-|TRBJ1-3|TRBV7-9
CASSLDRVSGNTIYF
TGTGCCAGCAGCTTAGACCGCGTCTCTGGAAACACCATATATTTT
>once|TRBD2|TRBJ2-7|TRBV28
CASSLLGLAGAPLAEQYF
TGTGCCAGCAGTTTGCTAGGACTAGCGGGGGCCCCTCTCGCCGAGCAGTACTTC
>-|-|TRBJ2-1|TRBV12-1
CASSFVRDLASGYNEQFF
TGTGCCAGCAGCTTTGTCCGGGATTTGGCTAGCGGGTACAATGAGCAGTTCTTC
>once|TRBD1|TRBJ2-1|TRBV5-4
CASSDRGRFYNEQFF
TGTGCCAGCAGCGACAGGGGGAGATTCTACAATGAGCAGTTCTTC
>-|-|TRBJ2-7|TRBV5-1
CASSRVGGEQYF
TGCGCCAGCAGCCGCGTCGGGGGCGAGCAGTACTTC
>-|TRBD1|TRBJ2-5|TRBV5-8
CASSLDGTGRWETQYF
TGTGCCAGCAGCTTGGACGGGACAGGGCGTTGGGAGACCCAGTACTTC